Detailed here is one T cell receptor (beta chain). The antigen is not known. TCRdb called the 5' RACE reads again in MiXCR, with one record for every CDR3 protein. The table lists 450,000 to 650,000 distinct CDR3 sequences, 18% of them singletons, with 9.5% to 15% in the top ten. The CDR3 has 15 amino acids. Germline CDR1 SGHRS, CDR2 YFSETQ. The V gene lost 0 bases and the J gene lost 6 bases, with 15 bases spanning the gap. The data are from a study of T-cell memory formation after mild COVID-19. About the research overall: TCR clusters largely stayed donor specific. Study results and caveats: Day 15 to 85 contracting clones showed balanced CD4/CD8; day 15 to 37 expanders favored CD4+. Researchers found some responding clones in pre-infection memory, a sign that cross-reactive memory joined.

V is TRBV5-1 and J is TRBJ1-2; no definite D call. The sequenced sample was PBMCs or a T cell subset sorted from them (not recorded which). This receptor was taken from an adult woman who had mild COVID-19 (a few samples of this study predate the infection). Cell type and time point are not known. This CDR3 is CASSLVGILRHGYTF. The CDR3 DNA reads TGCGCCAGCAGCTTGGTCGGAATCCTTAGACATGGCTACACCTTC.